Listed here is a single T cell receptor beta chain. Its antigen remains unidentified. CDR3 size: 15 residues. Germline CDR1 reads SEHNR; CDR2 reads FQNEAQ (reference sequence). V lost 1 base and J 3 bases, leaving 9 bases between the germline ends. Sequencing used immunoSEQ multiplex PCR; TCRdb keeps in-frame clones, though not all of them. This sample has approximately 90,000 clones, with less than 90% found just once. This sample is part of a study of radiation and T cells in renal cell carcinoma. For the study at large: Nephrectomy followed 15 Gy stereotactic body radiation by 4 weeks.

Findings of the study overall: Pretreatment tumor biopsies were lacking, so baseline clonotypes are unknown.

Sample time point: baseline pretreatment blood. Treatment here: 15 Gy SBRT to primary tumor, nephrectomy 4 weeks later. This renal cell carcinoma was of the clear cell type. Specimen: blood, collected from a patient whose treatment included radiotherapy and nephrectomy. This receptor was identified in a man in his fifties or sixties with renal cell carcinoma. The genes are TRBV7-9 and TRBJ1-4, with unresolved D. The CDR3 DNA reads TGTGCCAGCAGCTTAGGTAGAGGGCCTAATGAAAAACTGTTTTTT. Protein product: CASSLGRGPNEKLFF.